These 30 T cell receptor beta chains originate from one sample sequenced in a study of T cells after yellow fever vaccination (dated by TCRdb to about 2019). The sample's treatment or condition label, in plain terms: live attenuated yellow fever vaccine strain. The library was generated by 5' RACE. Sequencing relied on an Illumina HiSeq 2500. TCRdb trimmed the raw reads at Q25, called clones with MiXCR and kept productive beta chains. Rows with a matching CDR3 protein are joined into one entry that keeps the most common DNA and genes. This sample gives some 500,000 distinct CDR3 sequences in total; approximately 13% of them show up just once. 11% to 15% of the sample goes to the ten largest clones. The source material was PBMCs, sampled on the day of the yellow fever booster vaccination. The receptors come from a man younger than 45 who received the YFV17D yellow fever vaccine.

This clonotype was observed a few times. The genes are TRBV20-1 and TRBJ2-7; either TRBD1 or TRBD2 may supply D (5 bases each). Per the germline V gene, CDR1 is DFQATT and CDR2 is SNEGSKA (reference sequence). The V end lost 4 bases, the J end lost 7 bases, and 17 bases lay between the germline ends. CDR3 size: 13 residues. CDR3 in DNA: TGCAGTGCTAAGGGACCGCCGTTCTTAGAGCAGTACTTC. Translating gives CSAKGPPFLEQYF.

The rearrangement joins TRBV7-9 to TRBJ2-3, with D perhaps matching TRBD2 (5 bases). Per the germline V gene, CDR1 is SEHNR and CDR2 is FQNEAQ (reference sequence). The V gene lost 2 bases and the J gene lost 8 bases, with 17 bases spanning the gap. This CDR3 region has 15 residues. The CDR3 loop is CASSLYREPSATQYF. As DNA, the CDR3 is TGTGCCAGCAGCTTATACCGGGAACCATCAGCTACGCAGTATTTT.

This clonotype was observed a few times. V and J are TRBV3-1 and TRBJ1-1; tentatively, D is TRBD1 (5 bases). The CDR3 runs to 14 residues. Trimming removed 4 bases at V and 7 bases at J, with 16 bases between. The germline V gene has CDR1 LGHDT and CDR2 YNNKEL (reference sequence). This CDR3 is CASSPRTPAGEAFF. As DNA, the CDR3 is TGTGCCAGCAGCCCAAGGACACCCGCTGGTGAAGCTTTCTTT.

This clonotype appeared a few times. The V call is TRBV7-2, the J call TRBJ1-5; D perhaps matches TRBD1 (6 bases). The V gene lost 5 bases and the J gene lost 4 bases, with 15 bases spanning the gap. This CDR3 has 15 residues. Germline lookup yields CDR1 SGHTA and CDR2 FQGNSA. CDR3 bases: TGTGCCAGCAGCACGACCAGGGGTTCGAATCAGCCCCAGCATTTT. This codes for CASSTTRGSNQPQHF. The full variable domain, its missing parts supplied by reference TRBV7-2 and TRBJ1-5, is GAGVSQSPSNKVTEKGKDVELRCDPISGHTALYWYRQSLGQGLEFLIYFQGNSAPDKSGLPSDRFSAERTGGSVSTLTIQRTQQEDSAVYLCASSTTRGSNQPQHFGDGTRLSIL.

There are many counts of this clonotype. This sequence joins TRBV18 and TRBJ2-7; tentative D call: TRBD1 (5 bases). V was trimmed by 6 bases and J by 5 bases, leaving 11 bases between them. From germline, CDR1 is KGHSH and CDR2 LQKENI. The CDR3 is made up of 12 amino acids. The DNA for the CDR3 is TGTGCCAGCTCTCGTCAGGGTAACGAGCAGTACTTC. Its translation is CASSRQGNEQYF.

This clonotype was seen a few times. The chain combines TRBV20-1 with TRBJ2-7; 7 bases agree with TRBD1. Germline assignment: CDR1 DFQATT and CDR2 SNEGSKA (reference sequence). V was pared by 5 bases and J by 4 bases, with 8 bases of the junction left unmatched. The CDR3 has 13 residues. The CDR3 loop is CSAAPGTVYEQYF. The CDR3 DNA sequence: TGCAGTGCTGCCCCCGGGACAGTTTACGAGCAGTACTTC.

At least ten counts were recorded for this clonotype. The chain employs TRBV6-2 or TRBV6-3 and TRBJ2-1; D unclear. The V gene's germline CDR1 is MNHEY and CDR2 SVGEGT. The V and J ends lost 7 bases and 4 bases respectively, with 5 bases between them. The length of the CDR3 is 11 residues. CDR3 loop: CASTNYNEQFF. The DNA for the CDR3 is TGTGCCAGCACCAATTACAATGAGCAGTTCTTC.

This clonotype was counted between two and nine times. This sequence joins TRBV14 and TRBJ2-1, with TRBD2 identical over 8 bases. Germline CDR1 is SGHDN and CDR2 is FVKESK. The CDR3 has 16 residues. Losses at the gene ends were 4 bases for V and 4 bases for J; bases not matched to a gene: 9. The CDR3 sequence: CASSLQSGLGYNEQFF. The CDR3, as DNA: TGTGCCAGCAGCCTCCAGTCGGGACTAGGATACAATGAGCAGTTCTTC.

CDR3 bases: TGTGCCAGCAGCCGGGGACAGTACAATGAGCAGTTCTTC. Protein sequence: CASSRGQYNEQFF. The rearrangement uses TRBV7-3 and TRBJ2-1; TRBD1 matches 7 bases. J lost 4 bases, V lost 5 bases, and 2 bases had no gene match. The CDR3 is 13 residues long. CDR1 SGHTA and CDR2 FQGTGA come from the germline V gene.

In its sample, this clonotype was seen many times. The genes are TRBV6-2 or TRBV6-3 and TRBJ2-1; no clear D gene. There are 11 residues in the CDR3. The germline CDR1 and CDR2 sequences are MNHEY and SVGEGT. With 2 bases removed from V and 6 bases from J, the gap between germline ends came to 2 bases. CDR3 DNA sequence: TGTGCCAGCAGTTACCCCAATGAGCAGTTCTTC. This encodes CASSYPNEQFF.

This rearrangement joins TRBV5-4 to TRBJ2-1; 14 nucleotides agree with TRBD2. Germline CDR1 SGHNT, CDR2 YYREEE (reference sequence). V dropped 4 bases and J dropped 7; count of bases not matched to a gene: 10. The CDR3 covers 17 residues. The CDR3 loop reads CASSPGLAGEWGNEQFF. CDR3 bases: TGTGCCAGCAGCCCGGGACTAGCGGGAGAGTGGGGGAATGAGCAGTTCTTC.

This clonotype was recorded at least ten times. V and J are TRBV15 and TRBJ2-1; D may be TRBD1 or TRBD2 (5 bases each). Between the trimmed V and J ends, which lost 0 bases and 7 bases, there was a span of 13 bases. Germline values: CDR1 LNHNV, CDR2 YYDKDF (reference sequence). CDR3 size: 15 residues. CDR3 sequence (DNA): TGTGCCACCAGCAGAGACCCGGGACCCAGAAATGAGCAGTTCTTC. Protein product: CATSRDPGPRNEQFF.

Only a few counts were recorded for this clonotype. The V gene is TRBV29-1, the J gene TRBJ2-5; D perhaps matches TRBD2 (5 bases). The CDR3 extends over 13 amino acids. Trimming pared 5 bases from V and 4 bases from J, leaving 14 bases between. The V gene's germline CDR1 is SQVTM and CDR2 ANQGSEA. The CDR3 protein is CSVFQSGGETQYF. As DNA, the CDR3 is TGCAGCGTTTTCCAATCAGGAGGAGAGACCCAGTACTTC.

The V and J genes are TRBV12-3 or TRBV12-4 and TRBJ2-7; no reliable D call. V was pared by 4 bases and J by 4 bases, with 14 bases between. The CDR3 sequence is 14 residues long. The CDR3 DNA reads TGTGCCAGCAGTTACCTGACGACTGGATACGAGCAGTACTTC. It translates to CASSYLTTGYEQYF.

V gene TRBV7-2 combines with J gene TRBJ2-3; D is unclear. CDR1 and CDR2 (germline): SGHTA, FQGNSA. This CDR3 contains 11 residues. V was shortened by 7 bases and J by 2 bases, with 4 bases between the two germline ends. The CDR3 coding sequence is TGTGCCAGCACCATCACAGATACGCAGTATTTT. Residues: CASTITDTQYF. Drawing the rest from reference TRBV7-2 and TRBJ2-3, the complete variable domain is GAGVSQSPSNKVTEKGKDVELRCDPISGHTALYWYRQSLGQGLEFLIYFQGNSAPDKSGLPSDRFSAERTGGSVSTLTIQRTQQEDSAVYLCASTITDTQYFGPGTRLTVL.

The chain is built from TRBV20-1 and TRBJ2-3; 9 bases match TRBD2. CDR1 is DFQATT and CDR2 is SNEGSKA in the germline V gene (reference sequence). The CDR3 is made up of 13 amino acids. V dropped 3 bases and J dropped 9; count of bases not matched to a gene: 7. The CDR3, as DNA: TGCAGTGCTAGGAAGGCGGGAGGGTTGACGCAGTATTTT. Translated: CSARKAGGLTQYF.

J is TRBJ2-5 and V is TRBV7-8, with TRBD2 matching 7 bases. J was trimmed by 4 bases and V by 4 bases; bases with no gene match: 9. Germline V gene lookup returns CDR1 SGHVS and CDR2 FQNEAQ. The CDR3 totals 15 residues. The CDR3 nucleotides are TGTGCCAGCAGCTACCGCGGGAGATTGGCAGAGACCCAGTACTTC. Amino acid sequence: CASSYRGRLAETQYF.

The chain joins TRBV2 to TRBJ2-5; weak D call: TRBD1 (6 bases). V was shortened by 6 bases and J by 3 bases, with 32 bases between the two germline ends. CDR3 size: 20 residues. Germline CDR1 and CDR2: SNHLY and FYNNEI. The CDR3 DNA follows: TGTGCCAGCAGCTCGCACCGTTCTGGGGTTCCGGGACACGCGGAAGAGACCCAGTACTTC. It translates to CASSSHRSGVPGHAEETQYF.

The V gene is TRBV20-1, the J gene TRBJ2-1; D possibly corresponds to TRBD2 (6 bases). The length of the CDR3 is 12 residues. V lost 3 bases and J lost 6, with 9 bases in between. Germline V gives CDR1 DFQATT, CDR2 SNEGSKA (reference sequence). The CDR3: CSASREFNEQFF. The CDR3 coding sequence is TGCAGTGCTAGCCGGGAGTTCAATGAGCAGTTCTTC.

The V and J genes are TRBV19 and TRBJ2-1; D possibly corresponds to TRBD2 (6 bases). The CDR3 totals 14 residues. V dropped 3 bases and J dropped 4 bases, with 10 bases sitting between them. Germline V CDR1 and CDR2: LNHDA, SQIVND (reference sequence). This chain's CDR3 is CASSMGGNYNEQFF. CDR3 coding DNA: TGTGCCAGTAGTATGGGGGGTAATTACAATGAGCAGTTCTTC.

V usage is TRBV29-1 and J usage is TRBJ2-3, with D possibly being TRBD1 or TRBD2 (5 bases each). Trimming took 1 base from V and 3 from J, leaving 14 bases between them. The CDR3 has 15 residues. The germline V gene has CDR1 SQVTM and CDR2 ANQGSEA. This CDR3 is CSVEGSGTRTDTQYF. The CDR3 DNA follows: TGCAGCGTTGAAGGTTCCGGGACGAGGACAGATACGCAGTATTTT.

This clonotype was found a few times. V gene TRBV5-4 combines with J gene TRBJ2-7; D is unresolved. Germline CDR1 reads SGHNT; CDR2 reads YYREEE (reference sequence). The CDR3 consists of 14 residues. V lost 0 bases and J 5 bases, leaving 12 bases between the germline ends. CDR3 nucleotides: TGTGCCAGCAGCTTGGCGAACAGAGGAGACGAGCAGTACTTC. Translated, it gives CASSLANRGDEQYF.

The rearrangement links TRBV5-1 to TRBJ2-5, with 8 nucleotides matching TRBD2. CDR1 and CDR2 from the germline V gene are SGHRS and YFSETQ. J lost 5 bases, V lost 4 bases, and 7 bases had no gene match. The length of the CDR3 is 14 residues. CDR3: CASSPGLVIETQYF. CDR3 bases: TGCGCCAGCAGCCCGGGACTAGTTATCGAGACCCAGTACTTC. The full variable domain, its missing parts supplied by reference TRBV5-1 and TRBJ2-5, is KAGVTQTPRYLIKTRGQQVTLSCSPISGHRSVSWYQQTPGQGLQFLFEYFSETQRNKGNFPGRFSGRQFSNSRSEMNVSTLELGDSALYLCASSPGLVIETQYFGPGTRLLVL.

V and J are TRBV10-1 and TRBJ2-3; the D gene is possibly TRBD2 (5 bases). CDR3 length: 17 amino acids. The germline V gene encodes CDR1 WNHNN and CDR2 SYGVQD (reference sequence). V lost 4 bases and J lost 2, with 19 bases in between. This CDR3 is CASSGFGERSNTDTQYF. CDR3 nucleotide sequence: TGCGCCAGCAGTGGGTTTGGAGAGCGGAGTAACACAGATACGCAGTATTTT.

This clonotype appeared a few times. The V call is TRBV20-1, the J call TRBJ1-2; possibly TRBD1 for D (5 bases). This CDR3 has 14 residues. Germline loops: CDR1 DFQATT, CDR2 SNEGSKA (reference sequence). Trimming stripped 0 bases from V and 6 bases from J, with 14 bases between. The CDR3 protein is CSARDGGGAHGYTF. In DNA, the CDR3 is TGCAGTGCTAGAGATGGGGGAGGGGCCCATGGCTACACCTTC.

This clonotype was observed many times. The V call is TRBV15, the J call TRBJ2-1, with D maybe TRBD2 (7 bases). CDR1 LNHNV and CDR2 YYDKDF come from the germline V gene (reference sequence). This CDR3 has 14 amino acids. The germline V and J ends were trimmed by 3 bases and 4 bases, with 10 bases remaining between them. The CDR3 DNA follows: TGTGCCACCAGCAGCGGGGGGCAGTACAATGAGCAGTTCTTC. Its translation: CATSSGGQYNEQFF.

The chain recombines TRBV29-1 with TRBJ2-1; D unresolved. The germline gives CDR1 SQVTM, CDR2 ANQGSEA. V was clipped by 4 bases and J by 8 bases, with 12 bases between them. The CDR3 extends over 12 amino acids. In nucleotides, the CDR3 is TGCAGCGTTGTCGTAAGTTTGGATGAGCAGTTCTTC. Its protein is CSVVVSLDEQFF.

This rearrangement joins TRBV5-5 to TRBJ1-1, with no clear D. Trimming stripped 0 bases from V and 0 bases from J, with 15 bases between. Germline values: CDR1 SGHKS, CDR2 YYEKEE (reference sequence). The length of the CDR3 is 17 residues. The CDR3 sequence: CASSLAFGRIMNTEAFF. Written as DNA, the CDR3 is TGTGCCAGCAGCTTGGCCTTCGGCAGAATAATGAACACTGAAGCTTTCTTT.

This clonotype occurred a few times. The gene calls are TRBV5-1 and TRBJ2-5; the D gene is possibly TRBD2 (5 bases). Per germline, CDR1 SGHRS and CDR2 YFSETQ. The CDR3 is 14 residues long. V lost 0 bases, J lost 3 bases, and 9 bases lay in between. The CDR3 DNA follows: TGCGCCAGCAGCTTGGGGTCAGCGGAAGAGACCCAGTACTTC. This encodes CASSLGSAEETQYF.

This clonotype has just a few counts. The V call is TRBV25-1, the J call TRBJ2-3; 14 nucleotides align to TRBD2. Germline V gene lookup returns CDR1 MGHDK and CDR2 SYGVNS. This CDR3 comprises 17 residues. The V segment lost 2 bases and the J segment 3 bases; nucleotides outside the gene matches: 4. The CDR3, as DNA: TGTGCCAGCAGTGAAGGTGGGACTAGCGGGAGAACAGATACGCAGTATTTT. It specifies CASSEGGTSGRTDTQYF.